The source of this T cell receptor (beta chain) is a study of Graves' ophthalmopathy and Graves' hyperthyroidism. The CDR3 covers 16 residues. Germline CDR1 LNHDA, CDR2 SQIVND (reference sequence). V shed 3 bases and J 6 bases; nucleotides not matched to a gene: 7. TCR beta CDR3 regions were amplified from RNA transcripts. Scientists carried out first-round RT-PCR using HTBI primers and then a second-round multiplex PCR. TCRdb itself ran the multiplex PCR reads through MiXCR, one entry per CDR3 protein. The table lists roughly 51,000 distinct CDR3 sequences, around 45% of them singletons. Whole-study results and caveats: The model's prediction of ophthalmopathy progression had 70.59% sensitivity and roughly 72% specificity.

Notes on this clonotype: Its antigen is not known.

This receptor was taken from an adult man with Graves' ophthalmopathy. The rearrangement uses TRBV19 and TRBJ2-1; 11 bases fit TRBD2. Specimen: peripheral blood. CDR3 nucleotide sequence: TGTGCCAGTAGTATGACCCTAGCGGGAGGTTTCAATGAGCAGTTCTTC. It encodes CASSMTLAGGFNEQFF.